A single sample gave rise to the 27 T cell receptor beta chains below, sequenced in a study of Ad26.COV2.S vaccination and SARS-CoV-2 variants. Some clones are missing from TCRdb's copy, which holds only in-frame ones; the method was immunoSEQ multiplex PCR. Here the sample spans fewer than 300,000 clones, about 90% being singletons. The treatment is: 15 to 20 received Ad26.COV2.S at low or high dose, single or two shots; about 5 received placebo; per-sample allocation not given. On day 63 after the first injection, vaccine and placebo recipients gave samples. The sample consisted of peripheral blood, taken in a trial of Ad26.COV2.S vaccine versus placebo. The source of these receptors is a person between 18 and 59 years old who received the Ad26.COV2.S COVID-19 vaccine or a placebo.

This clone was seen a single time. This chain's CDR3 is CASSARQGASQTQYF. The CDR3 bases are TGTGCCAGCAGCGCTCGACAGGGGGCATCTCAGACCCAGTACTTC. V usage is TRBV9 and J usage is TRBJ2-5, with TRBD1 identical over 10 bases. Germline trimming cut 3 bases from V and 6 bases from J; bases unmatched to any gene: 8. This CDR3 region has 15 residues. Germline assignment: CDR1 SGDLS and CDR2 YYNGEE.

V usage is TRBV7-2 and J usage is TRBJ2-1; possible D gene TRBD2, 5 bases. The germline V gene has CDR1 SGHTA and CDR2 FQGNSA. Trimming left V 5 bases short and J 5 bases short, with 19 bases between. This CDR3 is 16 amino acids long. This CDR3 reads CASSPIGLAFHNEQFF. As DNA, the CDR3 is TGTGCCAGCAGCCCCATTGGGCTAGCCTTCCACAATGAGCAGTTCTTC.

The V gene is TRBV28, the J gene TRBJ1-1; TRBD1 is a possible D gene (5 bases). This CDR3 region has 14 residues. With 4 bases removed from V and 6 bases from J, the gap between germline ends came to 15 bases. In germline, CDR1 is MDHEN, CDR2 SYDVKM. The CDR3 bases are TGTGCCAGCAGTTCCCCAGGAAGGGGTCCTGAAGCTTTCTTT. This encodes CASSSPGRGPEAFF.

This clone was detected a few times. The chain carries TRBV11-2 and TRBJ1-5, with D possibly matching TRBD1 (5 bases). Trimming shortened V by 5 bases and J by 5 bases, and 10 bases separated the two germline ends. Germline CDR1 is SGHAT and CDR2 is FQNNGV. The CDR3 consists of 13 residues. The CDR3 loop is CASSTQGYQPQHF. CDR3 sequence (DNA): TGTGCCAGCAGCACCCAGGGATATCAGCCCCAGCATTTT.

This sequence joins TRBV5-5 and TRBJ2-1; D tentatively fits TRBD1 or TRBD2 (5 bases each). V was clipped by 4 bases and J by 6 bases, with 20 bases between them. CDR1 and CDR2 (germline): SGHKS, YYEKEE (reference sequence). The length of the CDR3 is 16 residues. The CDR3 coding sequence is TGTGCCAGCAGCACCTCAGGGAGAACTAAGAGCAATGAGCAGTTCTTC. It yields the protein CASSTSGRTKSNEQFF.

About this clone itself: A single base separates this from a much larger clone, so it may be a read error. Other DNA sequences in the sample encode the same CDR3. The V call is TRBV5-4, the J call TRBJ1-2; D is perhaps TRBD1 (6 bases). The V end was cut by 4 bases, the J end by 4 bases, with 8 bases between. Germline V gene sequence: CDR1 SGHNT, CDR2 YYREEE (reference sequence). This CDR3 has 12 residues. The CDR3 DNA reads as TGTGCCAGCAGCCAGGACAGCTATGGCTACACCTTC. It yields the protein CASSQDSYGYTF.

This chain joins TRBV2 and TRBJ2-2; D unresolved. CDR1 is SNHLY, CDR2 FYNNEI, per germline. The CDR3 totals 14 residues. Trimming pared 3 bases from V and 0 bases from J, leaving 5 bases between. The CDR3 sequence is CASSDATNTGELFF. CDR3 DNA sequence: TGTGCCAGCAGTGATGCGACGAACACCGGGGAGCTGTTTTTT.

This CDR3 is CASRPTGTGGGKLFF. CDR3 nucleotides: TGTGCCAGCAGGCCCACCGGGACAGGAGGTGGAAAACTGTTTTTT. The chain is built from TRBV28 and TRBJ1-4, with TRBD1 identical over 8 bases. V shed 6 bases and J 10 bases; nucleotides not matched to a gene: 13. Germline V gene data show CDR1 as MDHEN and CDR2 as SYDVKM. There are 15 residues in the CDR3.

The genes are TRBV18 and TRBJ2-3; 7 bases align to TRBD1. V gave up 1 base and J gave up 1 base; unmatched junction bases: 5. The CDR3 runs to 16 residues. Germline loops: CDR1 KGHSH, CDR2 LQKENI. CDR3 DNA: TGTGCCAGCTCACCACGGCGGCAGGGGGGCACAGATACGCAGTATTTT. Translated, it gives CASSPRRQGGTDTQYF.

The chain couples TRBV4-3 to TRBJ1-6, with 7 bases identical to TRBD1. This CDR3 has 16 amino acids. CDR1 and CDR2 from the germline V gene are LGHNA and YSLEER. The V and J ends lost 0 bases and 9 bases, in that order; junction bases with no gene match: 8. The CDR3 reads CASSQDPRQGISPLHF. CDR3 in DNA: TGCGCCAGCAGCCAAGATCCGAGACAGGGTATTTCACCCCTCCACTTT.

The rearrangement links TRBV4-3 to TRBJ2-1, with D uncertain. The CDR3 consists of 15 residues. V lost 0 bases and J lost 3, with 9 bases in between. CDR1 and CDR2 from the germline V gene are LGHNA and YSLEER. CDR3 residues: CASSQERLDYNEQFF. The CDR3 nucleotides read TGCGCCAGCAGCCAAGAACGACTGGACTACAATGAGCAGTTCTTC.

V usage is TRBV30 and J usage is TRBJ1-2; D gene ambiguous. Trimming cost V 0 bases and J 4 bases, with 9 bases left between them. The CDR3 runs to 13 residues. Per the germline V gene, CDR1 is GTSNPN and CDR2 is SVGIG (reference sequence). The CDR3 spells CAWSVRASYGYTF. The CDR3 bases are TGTGCCTGGAGTGTACGGGCCTCCTATGGCTACACCTTC.

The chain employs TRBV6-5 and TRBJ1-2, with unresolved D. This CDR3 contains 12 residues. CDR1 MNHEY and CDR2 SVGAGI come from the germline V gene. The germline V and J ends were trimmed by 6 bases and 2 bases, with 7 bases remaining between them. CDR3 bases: TGTGCCAGCAGGGCGGGCAACTATGGCTACACCTTC. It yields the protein CASRAGNYGYTF.

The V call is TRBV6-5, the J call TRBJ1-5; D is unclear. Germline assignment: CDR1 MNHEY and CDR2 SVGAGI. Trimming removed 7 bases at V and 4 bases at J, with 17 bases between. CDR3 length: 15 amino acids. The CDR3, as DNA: TGTGCCAGCATGGAGGGCGCGTCTTGGAATCAGCCCCAGCATTTT. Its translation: CASMEGASWNQPQHF.

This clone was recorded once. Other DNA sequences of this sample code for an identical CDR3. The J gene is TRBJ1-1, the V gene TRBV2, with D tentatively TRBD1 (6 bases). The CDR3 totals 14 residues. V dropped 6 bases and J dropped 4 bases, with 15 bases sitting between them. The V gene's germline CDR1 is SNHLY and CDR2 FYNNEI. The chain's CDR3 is CASSLQGGGTEAFF. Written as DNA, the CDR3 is TGTGCCAGCAGCCTACAGGGAGGAGGCACTGAAGCTTTCTTT. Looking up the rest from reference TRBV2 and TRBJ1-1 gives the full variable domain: EPEVTQTPSHQVTQMGQEVILRCVPISNHLYFYWYRQILGQKVEFLVSFYNNEISEKSEIFDDQFSVERPDGSNFTLKIRSTKLEDSAMYFCASSLQGGGTEAFFGQGTRLTVV.

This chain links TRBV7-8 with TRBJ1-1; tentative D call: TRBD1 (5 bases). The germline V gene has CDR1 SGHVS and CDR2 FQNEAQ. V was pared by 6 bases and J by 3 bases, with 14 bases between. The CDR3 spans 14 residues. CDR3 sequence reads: CASSLSGRDTEAFF. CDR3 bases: TGTGCCAGCAGTTTATCGGGCAGGGACACTGAAGCTTTCTTT. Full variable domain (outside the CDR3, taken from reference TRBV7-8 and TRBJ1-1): GAGVSQSPRYKVAKRGQDVALRCDPISGHVSLFWYQQALGQGPEFLTYFQNEAQLDKSGLPSDRFFAERPEGSVSTLKIQRTQQEDSAVYLCASSLSGRDTEAFFGQGTRLTVV.

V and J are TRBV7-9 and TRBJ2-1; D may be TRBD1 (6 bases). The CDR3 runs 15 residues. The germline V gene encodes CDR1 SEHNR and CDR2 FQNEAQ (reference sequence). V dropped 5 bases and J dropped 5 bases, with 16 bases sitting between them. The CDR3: CASSPRTGFNNEQFF. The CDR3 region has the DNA TGTGCCAGCAGCCCCAGAACAGGGTTTAACAATGAGCAGTTCTTC.

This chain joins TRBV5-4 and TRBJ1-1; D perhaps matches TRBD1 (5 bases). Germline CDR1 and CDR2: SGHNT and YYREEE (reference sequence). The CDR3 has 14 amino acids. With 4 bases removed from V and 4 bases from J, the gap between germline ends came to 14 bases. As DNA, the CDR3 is TGTGCCAGCAGCCTGATAGGAAGGGGCACTGAAGCTTTCTTT. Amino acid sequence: CASSLIGRGTEAFF.

The CDR3 coding sequence is TGTGCCACCAGCAGAGAGGGTTTGGACAGGGTGGACTATGGCTACACCTTC. Residues: CATSREGLDRVDYGYTF. This sequence joins TRBV15 and TRBJ1-2; 8 bases align to TRBD1. Germline loops: CDR1 LNHNV, CDR2 YYDKDF (reference sequence). This CDR3 spans 17 amino acids. The V segment lost 0 bases and the J segment 3 bases; nucleotides outside the gene matches: 9.

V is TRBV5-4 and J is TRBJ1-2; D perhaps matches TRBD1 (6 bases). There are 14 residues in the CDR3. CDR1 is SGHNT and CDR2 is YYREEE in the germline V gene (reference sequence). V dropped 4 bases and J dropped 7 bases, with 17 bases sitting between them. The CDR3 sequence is CASSPDSKGVGYTF. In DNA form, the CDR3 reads TGTGCCAGCAGCCCTGATTCCAAGGGGGTTGGCTACACCTTC.

The CDR3 DNA reads as TGTGCCAGCAGTCCAGGGACACGGGGAGCTAGTTCACCCCTCCACTTT. Amino acids: CASSPGTRGASSPLHF. The chain couples TRBV27 to TRBJ1-6; D may be TRBD1 (6 bases). V was trimmed by 5 bases and J by 9 bases, leaving 20 bases between them. This CDR3 spans 16 amino acids. Germline CDR1 MNHEY, CDR2 SMNVEV (reference sequence).

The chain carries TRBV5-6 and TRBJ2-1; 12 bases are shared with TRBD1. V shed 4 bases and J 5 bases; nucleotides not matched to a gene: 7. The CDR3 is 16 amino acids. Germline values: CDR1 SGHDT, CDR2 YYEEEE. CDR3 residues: CASSPGGQGANNEQFF. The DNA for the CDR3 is TGTGCCAGCAGCCCGGGGGGACAGGGGGCGAACAATGAGCAGTTCTTC. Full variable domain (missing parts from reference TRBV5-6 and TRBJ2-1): DAGVTQSPTHLIKTRGQQVTLRCSPKSGHDTVSWYQQALGQGPQFIFQYYEEEERQRGNFPDRFSGHQFPNYSSELNVNALLLGDSALYLCASSPGGQGANNEQFFGPGTRLTVL.

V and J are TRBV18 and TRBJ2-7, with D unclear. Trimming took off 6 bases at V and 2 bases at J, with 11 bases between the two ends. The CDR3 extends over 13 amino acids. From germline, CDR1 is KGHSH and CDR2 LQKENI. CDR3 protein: CASSQTETYEQYF. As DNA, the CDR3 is TGTGCCAGCTCTCAGACGGAAACCTACGAGCAGTACTTC.

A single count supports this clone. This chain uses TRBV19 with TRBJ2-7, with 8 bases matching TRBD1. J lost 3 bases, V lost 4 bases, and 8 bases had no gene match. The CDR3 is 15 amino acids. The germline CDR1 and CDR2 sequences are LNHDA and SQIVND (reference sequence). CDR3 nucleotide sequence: TGTGCCAGTAGTAGATACGGGACAGGAAGCTACGAGCAGTACTTC. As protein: CASSRYGTGSYEQYF.

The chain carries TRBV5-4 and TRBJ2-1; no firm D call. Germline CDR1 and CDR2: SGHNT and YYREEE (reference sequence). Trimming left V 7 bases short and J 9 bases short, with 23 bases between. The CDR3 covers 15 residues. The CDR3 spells CASRAIDKGRSEQFF. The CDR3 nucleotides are TGTGCCAGCCGGGCCATCGATAAAGGTCGTAGTGAGCAGTTCTTC.

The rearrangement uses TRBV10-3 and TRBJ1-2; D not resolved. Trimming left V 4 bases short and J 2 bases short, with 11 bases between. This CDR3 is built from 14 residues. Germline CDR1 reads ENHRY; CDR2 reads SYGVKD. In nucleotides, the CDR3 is TGTGCCATCAGTGCCTTCGAGCGGAACTATGGCTACACCTTC. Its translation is CAISAFERNYGYTF.

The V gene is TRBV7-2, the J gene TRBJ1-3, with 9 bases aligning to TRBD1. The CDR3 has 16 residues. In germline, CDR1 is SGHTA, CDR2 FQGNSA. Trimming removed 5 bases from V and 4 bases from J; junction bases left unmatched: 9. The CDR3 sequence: CASSDWDRAWGNTIYF. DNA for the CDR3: TGTGCCAGCAGCGATTGGGACAGGGCGTGGGGAAACACCATATATTTT.